Listed below are T cell receptor beta chains from one sample, sequenced in a study of Ad26.COV2.S vaccination and SARS-CoV-2 variants. Data came from immunoSEQ multiplex PCR; TCRdb stores just in-frame clones and leaves some out. The sample shows about 680,000 clones, 70% to 90% of them seen only once. Sequenced material: peripheral blood, taken in a trial of Ad26.COV2.S vaccine versus placebo. The origin of the receptors is a person aged 18 to 59 who received the Ad26.COV2.S COVID-19 vaccine or a placebo. Both conserved end residues are part of each CDR3. D genes are given only for firm matches. Size is omitted from some rows. Given values are once, few, many or a class for expanded clones.

TRBV12-3/TRBV12-4	NA	NA	TRBJ1-1	TGTGCCAGCAGCCCGACAGTGAACACTGAAGCTTTCTTT	CASSPTVNTEAFF
TRBV3-1/TRBV3-2	NA	NA	TRBJ2-1	TGTGCCAGCAGCCAACTTCTCGGCAGCCTCTACAATGAGCAGTTCTTC	CASSQLLGSLYNEQFF
TRBV4-2	TRBD1	NA	TRBJ1-5	TGTGCCAGCAGCCAAGAGTCGCCGGTGGCAGGGGGCTTACAGCCCCAGCATTTT	CASSQESPVAGGLQPQHF
TRBV27	NA	NA	TRBJ1-1	TGTGCCAGCAGTTTAGAAGCGCGGGGGACTGAAGCTTTCTTT	CASSLEARGTEAFF
TRBV9	NA	NA	TRBJ1-1	TGTGCCAGCAGCGTAGATTTGAACACTGAAGCTTTCTTT	CASSVDLNTEAFF
TRBV12-5	NA	NA	TRBJ2-7	TGTGCTAGTGGTTTTACAGCAAGCTCCTACGAGCAGTACTTC	CASGFTASSYEQYF
TRBV5-1	NA	few	TRBJ2-7	TGCGCCAGCAGCTTGGGACTAGTTTCGACCGAGCAGTACTTC	CASSLGLVSTEQYF
TRBV9	NA	NA	TRBJ1-4	TGTGCCAGCAGCGTTGGTGAATATCGTACTAATGAAAAACTGTTTTTT	CASSVGEYRTNEKLFF
TRBV7-9	NA	NA	TRBJ2-7	TGTGCCAGCAGCAGCTCCGACGGGACACTCGGCTACGAGCAGTACTTC	CASSSSDGTLGYEQYF
TRBV18	TRBD1	NA	TRBJ2-1	TGTGCCAGCTCTTGGACAGGGTGGAATGAGCAGTTCTTC	CASSWTGWNEQFF
TRBV30	NA	NA	TRBJ2-2	TGTGCCTGGAGTGTACGGGGGGCTTCCGGGGAGCTGTTTTTT	CAWSVRGASGELFF
TRBV19	NA	NA	TRBJ1-2	TGTGCCAGTAGTATCGGGACACGAGGCTATGGCTACACCTTC	CASSIGTRGYGYTF
TRBV7-9	TRBD1	NA	TRBJ2-7	TGTGCCAGCTGGGGACAGGGAGGCTACGAGCAGTACTTC	CASWGQGGYEQYF
TRBV6-1	NA	few	TRBJ1-5	TGTGCCAGCAGTGAATCTAAAACGGTGGGACCCTATAGCAATCAGCCCCAGCATTTT	CASSESKTVGPYSNQPQHF
TRBV2	TRBD1	NA	TRBJ1-6	TGTGCCAGCAACAGGGGAAATTCACCCCTCCACTTT	CASNRGNSPLHF
TRBV6-6	NA	few	TRBJ1-2	TGTGCCAGCAGCCCTTTCTATGGCTACACCTTC	CASSPFYGYTF
TRBV19	TRBD2	NA	TRBJ2-7	TGTGCCAGTAGTATCCCGGGGGGGGCGAACGAGCAGTACTTC	CASSIPGGANEQYF
TRBV7-2	NA	NA	TRBJ1-2	TGTGCCAGCAGCTTAGGGGCAGCCGCCCGGGGCTACACCTTC	CASSLGAAARGYTF
TRBV27	NA	NA	TRBJ2-7	TGTGCCAGCAGCCTGGGGGGGCGAGCCTACGAGCAGTACTTC	CASSLGGRAYEQYF
TRBV6-5	TRBD1	NA	TRBJ1-1	TGTGCCAGCAGTCGCGGTACAGGGGGCGAAGCTTTCTTT	CASSRGTGGEAFF
TRBV6-6	NA	NA	TRBJ1-1	TGTGCCAGCAACCAACAGTCCCGGGGCACTGAAGCTTTCTTT	CASNQQSRGTEAFF
TRBV7-6	TRBD2	once	TRBJ2-3	TGTGCCAGCAGCTCGGGACTAGCGGGGGGCCCCACAGATACGCAGTATTTT	CASSSGLAGGPTDTQYF
TRBV30	TRBD2	NA	TRBJ2-3	TGTGCCTGGAGTGTACGAACTAGCGGGGGAACAGATACGCAGTATTTT	CAWSVRTSGGTDTQYF
TRBV19	TRBD1	once	TRBJ1-1	TGTGCCAGTAGTATAACGACAGGGGGCGATGTCGCTGAAGCTTTCTTT	CASSITTGGDVAEAFF
TRBV15	NA	NA	TRBJ2-5	TGTGCCACCAGCAGGTGGCGGCTAGAGACCCAGTACTTC	CATSRWRLETQYF
TRBV6-5	NA	NA	TRBJ1-6	TGTGCCAGCAGACGCCCACCTTCACCCCTCCACTTT	CASRRPPSPLHF
TRBV19	NA	NA	TRBJ1-4	TGTGCCAGTAGTCTTGGTAGAGGGGTACTGTTTTTT	CASSLGRGVLFF
TRBV3-1/TRBV3-2	TRBD1	NA	TRBJ1-2	TGTGCCAGCAAACTAGGACCGGGACAGGGGTTTGATGGCTACACCTTC	CASKLGPGQGFDGYTF
TRBV5-5	NA	NA	TRBJ1-2	TGTGCCAGCAGTTATCAGGTCGATGGCTACACCTTC	CASSYQVDGYTF